This T cell receptor beta chain was recovered during a study of CD8 T cells in ankylosing spondylitis. Study-level points and caveats: Reports of some motif variants in reactive arthritis synovial fluid and blood predate this one. Among TCR beta sequences, a motif of under ten highly homologous variants appeared characteristic of ankylosing spondylitis blood. The authors reported significant enrichment of disease-linked clones in matched ankylosing spondylitis synovial fluid.

Quantitative 5'-RACE with molecular barcodes produced the TCR beta libraries. One entry per CDR3 protein, called by TCRdb with MiXCR from the 5' RACE reads. This sample has approximately 190,000 distinct CDR3 sequences, with approximately 13% found just once. Comment on this clonotype: The antigen remains undetermined.

The sample taken for sequencing was blood, either unsorted or a sorted T cell fraction (not recorded which). The clonotype was recovered from a female donor with ankylosing spondylitis or in good health (not recorded which).

Here the CDR3 DNA reads TGTGCCAGCAGCCGAGGAACAGTTGAAAAACTGTTTTTT. Residues: CASSRGTVEKLFF. The chain employs TRBV7-8 and TRBJ1-4; D uncertain. Germline V gene lookup returns CDR1 SGHVS and CDR2 FQNEAQ. The CDR3 is 13 amino acids. The ends were cut back, 5 bases at V and 7 bases at J, with 11 bases in the middle.